The text below deals with one T cell receptor beta chain. Its antigen is unknown. A much larger clone differs by one base, so this may be a read error. There are 17 amino acids in the CDR3, from cysteine to phenylalanine inclusive. Only the CDR3 DNA stays, 51 bases, in frame from base 1. CDR1 and CDR2 are read off the germline V gene as ENHRY and SYGVKD. A distance of 16 bases separates the germline ends of V and J, which lose 0 bases and 4 bases respectively. The sample originates from a study of response to subunit inactivated influenza vaccine (dated by TCRdb to the late 2010s). About the investigation overall: Deep quantitative T cell receptor repertoire profiling was used in the study to track responses to a trivalent subunit inactivated influenza vaccine.

Here is what the overall study found, with its caveats: According to the authors, only a limited number of new T cells may be recruited by each seasonal influenza vaccination.

Library preparation used RT-PCR. Sequencing relied on an Illumina HiSeq 2500. Using fastp trimming at Q25 and MiXCR clonotype assembly, TCRdb reanalyzed the public sequencing data and kept in-frame beta chains. Entries that share a CDR3 protein sequence are merged under the most common genes and DNA. The sample table shows roughly 620,000 distinct CDR3 sequences, and approximately 11% are seen once. More than 9.5% of the sample lies in the top ten. These data were also filed under a second study, of T cells expressing NK-cell markers. The second publication reports: The TCR beta cDNA libraries were made using 5'RACE template switching, a step that added both a universal primer site and unique molecular identifiers. Fewer than ten donors provided sorted CD3+CD56+NKG2C+, CD3+CD56+NKG2C- and CD3+CD56-NKG2C+ T-cell subsets, whose TCR beta-chain repertoires were profiled. Among the eight sequenced donors, only one was HCMV-seronegative, while the other seven were HCMV-seropositive. In several experiments an anti-gammadeltaTCR antibody was added to restrict sorting to alphabetaTCR-expressing T cells. In 6 or 7 donors, the dominant CD3+CD56+NKG2C+ clonotypes ranked among the top 10 CD8+ clonotypes, making up about 1.0-8% of CD8+ T cells. Those dominant clonotypes were again the most abundant among CD3+CD56-NKG2C+ cells in several donors, at roughly 25-60.1%. It remained unclear whether the expanded NKG2C-expressing T cell clones were specific for HCMV antigens. The eight sequenced donors were randomly selected healthy volunteers, three men and five women. A commercial ELISA kit detecting HCMV-specific IgG in serum was used to determine HCMV serostatus. Ficoll density gradient centrifugation was used to isolate peripheral blood mononuclear cells from blood. For more than five donors, bulk peripheral blood T-cell repertoires were also sequenced from unsorted PBMC. Priming for cDNA synthesis came from the TCR beta constant segment, and two successive PCR amplification steps followed. The libraries were sequenced on Illumina HiSeq 2000/2500, MiSeq or NextSeq, producing 2 x 150 bp reads. Reads were demultiplexed and grouped by UMI with MIGEC, and clonotypes were assembled and quantified with MiTCR. To exclude erroneous sequences, any TCR cDNA sequence not supported by at least two reads was discarded. The tcR package was used for downstream repertoire analysis, and clonotypes were matched between fractions using CDR3 nucleotide sequence together with V segment. VDJmatch was used to annotate antigen specificity against VDJdb, with one amino acid substitution allowed in CDR3.

The clonotype comes from a man aged 45-65 years who received an inactivated influenza vaccine. Donor details come from another sample of the same person, matched by shared clones. The rearrangement joined TRBV10-3 to TRBJ1-5; no confident D gene assignment can be made. Sequenced here: PBMCs from blood, sampled on the day of vaccination. The DNA sequence is TGTGCCATCAGTGAGTCGATTCTCGGACCGGGGAATCAGCCCCAGCATTTT. It codes for CAISESILGPGNQPQHF.